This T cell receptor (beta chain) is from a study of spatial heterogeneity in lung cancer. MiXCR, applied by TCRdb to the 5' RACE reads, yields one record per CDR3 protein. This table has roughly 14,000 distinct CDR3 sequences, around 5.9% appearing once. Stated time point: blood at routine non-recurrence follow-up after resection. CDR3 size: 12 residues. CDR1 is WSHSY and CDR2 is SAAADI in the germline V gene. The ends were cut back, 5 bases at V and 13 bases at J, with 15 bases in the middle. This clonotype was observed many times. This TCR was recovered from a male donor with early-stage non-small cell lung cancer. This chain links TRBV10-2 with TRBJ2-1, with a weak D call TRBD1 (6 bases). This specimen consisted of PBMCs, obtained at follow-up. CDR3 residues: CASSTDRGGQFF. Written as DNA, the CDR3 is TGCGCCAGCAGTACTGACAGAGGGGGACAGTTCTTC.